The present TCR beta chain was sequenced within a study of control samples from healthy donors and cancer patients. Some clones are missing from TCRdb's copy, which holds only in-frame ones; the method was immunoSEQ multiplex PCR. There are about 78,000 clones in the sample; around nine tenths occur only once, and 7.5% to 8% lies in the top ten. V lost 4 bases and J 5 bases, leaving 9 bases between the germline ends. This CDR3 region has 12 residues. Germline CDR1 is SGHNT and CDR2 is YYREEE (reference sequence). V usage is TRBV5-4 and J usage is TRBJ1-2, with TRBD1 as a possible D gene (5 bases). The receptor was isolated from an older woman in good health. The sequenced material came from blood. The CDR3 sequence is CASSLQGYGYTF. The CDR3, as DNA: TGTGCCAGCAGCCTCCAGGGATATGGCTACACCTTC.